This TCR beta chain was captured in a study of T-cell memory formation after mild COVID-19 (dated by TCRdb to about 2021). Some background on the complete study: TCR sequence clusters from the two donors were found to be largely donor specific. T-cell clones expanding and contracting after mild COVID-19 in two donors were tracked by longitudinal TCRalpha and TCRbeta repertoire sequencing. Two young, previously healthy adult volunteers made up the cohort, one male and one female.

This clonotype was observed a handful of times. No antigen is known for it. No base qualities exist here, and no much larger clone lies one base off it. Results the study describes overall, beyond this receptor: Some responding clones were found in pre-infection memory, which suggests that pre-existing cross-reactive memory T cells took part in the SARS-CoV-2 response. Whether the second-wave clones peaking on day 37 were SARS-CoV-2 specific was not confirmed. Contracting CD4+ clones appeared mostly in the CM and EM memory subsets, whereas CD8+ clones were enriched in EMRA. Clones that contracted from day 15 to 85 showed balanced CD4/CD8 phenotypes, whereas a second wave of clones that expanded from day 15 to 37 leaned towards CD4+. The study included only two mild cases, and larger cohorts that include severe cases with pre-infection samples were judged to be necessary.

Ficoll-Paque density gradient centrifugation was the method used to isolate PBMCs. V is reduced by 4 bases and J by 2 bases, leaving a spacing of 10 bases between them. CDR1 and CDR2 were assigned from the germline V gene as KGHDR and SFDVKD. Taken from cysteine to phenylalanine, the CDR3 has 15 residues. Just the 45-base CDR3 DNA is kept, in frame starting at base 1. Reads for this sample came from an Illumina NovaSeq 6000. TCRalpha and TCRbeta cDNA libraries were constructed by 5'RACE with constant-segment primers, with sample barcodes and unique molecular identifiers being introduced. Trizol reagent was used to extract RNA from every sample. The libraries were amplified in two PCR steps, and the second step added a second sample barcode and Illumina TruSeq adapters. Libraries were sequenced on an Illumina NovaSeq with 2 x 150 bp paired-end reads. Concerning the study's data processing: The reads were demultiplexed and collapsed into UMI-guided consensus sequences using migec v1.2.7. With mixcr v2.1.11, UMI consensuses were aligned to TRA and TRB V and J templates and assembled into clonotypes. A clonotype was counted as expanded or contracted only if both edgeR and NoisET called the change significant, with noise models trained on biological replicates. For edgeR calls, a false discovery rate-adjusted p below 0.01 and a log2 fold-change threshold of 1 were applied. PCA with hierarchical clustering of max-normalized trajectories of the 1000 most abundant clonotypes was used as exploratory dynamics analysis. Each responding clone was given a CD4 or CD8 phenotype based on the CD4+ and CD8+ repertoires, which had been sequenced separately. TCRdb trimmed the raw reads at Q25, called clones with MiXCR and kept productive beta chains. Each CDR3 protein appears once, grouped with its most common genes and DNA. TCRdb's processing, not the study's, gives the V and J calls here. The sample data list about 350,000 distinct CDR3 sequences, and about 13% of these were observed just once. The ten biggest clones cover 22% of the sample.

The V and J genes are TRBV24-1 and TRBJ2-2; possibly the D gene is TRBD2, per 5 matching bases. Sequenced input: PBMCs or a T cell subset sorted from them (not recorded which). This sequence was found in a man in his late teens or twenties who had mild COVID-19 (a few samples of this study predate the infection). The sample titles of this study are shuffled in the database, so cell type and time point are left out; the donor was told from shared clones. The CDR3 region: CATSDPGSNTGELFF. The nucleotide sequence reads TGTGCCACCAGTGACCCGGGGTCTAACACCGGGGAGCTGTTTTTT.